One sample yielded the 32 T cell receptor beta chains listed below, sequenced in a study of blood T cell repertoires in COVID-19. Libraries were prepared by immunoSEQ multiplex PCR; TCRdb keeps only in-frame clonotypes and omits some of them. Of some 94,000 clones in the sample, roughly 85% were seen once. The sequenced sample was peripheral blood. The origin of the receptors is a woman aged 60-75 years with COVID-19, enrolled during active disease.

The J gene is TRBJ2-1, the V gene TRBV18; 12 nucleotides align to TRBD2. Germline CDR1 reads KGHSH; CDR2 reads LQKENI. CDR3 length: 15 amino acids. V shed 3 bases and J 5 bases; nucleotides not matched to a gene: 2. This CDR3 is CASSPGLAGNNEQFF. CDR3 nucleotide sequence: TGTGCCAGCTCACCTGGACTAGCGGGGAACAATGAGCAGTTCTTC.

This chain links TRBV13 with TRBJ1-5; possibly TRBD1 for D (6 bases). Germline lookup yields CDR1 PRHDT and CDR2 FYEKMQ (reference sequence). The CDR3 loop spans 14 amino acids. Trimming cost V 1 base and J 4 bases, with 8 bases left between them. CDR3 protein: CASSLAGTNQPQHF. The CDR3 coding sequence is TGTGCCAGCAGCTTAGCAGGGACAAATCAGCCCCAGCATTTT.

This sequence joins TRBV5-4 and TRBJ2-3, with 9 nucleotides matching TRBD1. In germline, CDR1 is SGHNT, CDR2 YYREEE (reference sequence). The trim removed 2 bases at V and 1 base at J, leaving 2 bases unmatched. CDR3 size: 15 residues. This CDR3 reads CASSFRQGGTDTQYF. The CDR3 nucleotides read TGTGCCAGCAGCTTCCGACAGGGGGGCACAGATACGCAGTATTTT.

The J gene is TRBJ2-3, the V gene TRBV5-6; 12 nucleotides match TRBD2. This CDR3 spans 15 amino acids. Germline trimming cut 4 bases from V and 3 bases from J; bases unmatched to any gene: 3. The germline V gene encodes CDR1 SGHDT and CDR2 YYEEEE. DNA of the CDR3: TGTGCCAGCAGCCTAGCGGGGGGGCCTACAGATACGCAGTATTTT. It encodes CASSLAGGPTDTQYF.

The J gene is TRBJ1-5, the V gene TRBV25-1; 8 bases agree with TRBD1. V lost 6 bases, J lost 6 bases, and 10 bases stayed unmatched. Germline lookup yields CDR1 MGHDK and CDR2 SYGVNS. The CDR3 totals 15 residues. For the CDR3, the DNA is TGTGCCAGCAGCTTGGACAGGGTGATGTGTCAGCCCCAGCATTTT. Translation: CASSLDRVMCQPQHF.

This clone was seen only once. CDR3 region: CSASGLVNEQFF. The CDR3 region has the DNA TGCAGTGCTAGTGGACTAGTCAATGAGCAGTTCTTC. V usage is TRBV20-1 and J usage is TRBJ2-1; TRBD2 agrees at 7 bases. Per germline, CDR1 DFQATT and CDR2 SNEGSKA (reference sequence). This CDR3 has 12 amino acids. Unmatched junction bases numbered 2, after V lost 3 bases and J lost 6 bases.

The J gene is TRBJ1-5, the V gene TRBV5-8, with TRBD1 as a possible D gene (5 bases). There are 13 residues in the CDR3. The germline gives CDR1 SGHTS, CDR2 YDEGEE. Trimming took 4 bases from V and 7 from J, leaving 12 bases between them. The CDR3 region is CASSQTDRQPQHF. The CDR3 bases are TGTGCCAGCAGCCAGACAGACAGACAGCCCCAGCATTTT.

The chain recombines TRBV12-3 or TRBV12-4 with TRBJ1-1, with D hard to call. The V and J ends lost 5 bases and 0 bases respectively, with 7 bases between them. The CDR3 contains 13 residues. The CDR3 sequence: CASSPYMNTEAFF. CDR3 coding DNA: TGTGCCAGCAGTCCCTATATGAACACTGAAGCTTTCTTT.

The V gene is TRBV19, the J gene TRBJ1-1; TRBD1 matches at 8 bases. V lost 9 bases and J lost 7; bases outside the gene matches: 7. Germline V gene sequence: CDR1 LNHDA, CDR2 SQIVND (reference sequence). The CDR3 has 12 residues. CDR3 protein: CARMQGASEAFF. The DNA of the CDR3 is TGTGCCAGGATGCAGGGGGCCAGTGAAGCTTTCTTT.

The V and J genes are TRBV11-2 and TRBJ2-7; the match to TRBD1 covers 11 bases. Germline CDR1 reads SGHAT; CDR2 reads FQNNGV. CDR3 size: 15 residues. The V and J ends lost 5 bases and 3 bases, in that order; junction bases with no gene match: 6. The CDR3 loop is CASSTRDRGFYEQYF. The CDR3 bases are TGTGCCAGCAGCACCCGGGACAGGGGGTTCTACGAGCAGTACTTC.

In nucleotides, the CDR3 is TGTGCCAGCAGCTTAGGAGGCACCCACACTGAAGCTTTCTTT. Amino acids: CASSLGGTHTEAFF. The chain combines TRBV7-9 with TRBJ1-1; D ambiguous. Trimming left V 1 base short and J 3 bases short, with 9 bases between. Per the germline V gene, CDR1 is SEHNR and CDR2 is FQNEAQ (reference sequence). This CDR3 comprises 14 residues.

This clone was recorded a few times. J is TRBJ1-1 and V is TRBV5-1, with TRBD1 matching over 7 bases. V dropped 4 bases and J dropped 4; count of bases not matched to a gene: 4. There are 13 residues in the CDR3. Germline V lookup: CDR1 SGHRS, CDR2 YFSETQ. The CDR3 is CASSLGQTTEAFF. CDR3 coding DNA: TGCGCCAGCAGCCTGGGACAGACCACTGAAGCTTTCTTT.

The chain links TRBV11-2 to TRBJ2-1, with D hard to call. There are 14 residues in the CDR3. The germline gives CDR1 SGHAT, CDR2 FQNNGV. Trimming pared 5 bases from V and 2 bases from J, leaving 10 bases between. The CDR3 coding sequence is TGTGCCAGCAGCATCCGGAGTCCCTACAATGAGCAGTTCTTC. Its translation: CASSIRSPYNEQFF. The full variable domain, completed using reference TRBV11-2 and TRBJ2-1, is EAGVAQSPRYKIIEKRQSVAFWCNPISGHATLYWYQQILGQGPKLLIQFQNNGVVDDSQLPKDRFSAERLKGVDSTLKIQPAKLEDSAVYLCASSIRSPYNEQFFGPGTRLTVL.

This chain connects TRBV5-6 to TRBJ1-1; the D gene is possibly TRBD1 (6 bases). Germline assignment: CDR1 SGHDT and CDR2 YYEEEE. V was pared by 2 bases and J by 7 bases, with 12 bases between. This CDR3 region has 13 residues. The chain's CDR3 is CASSFQGTNEAFF. DNA for the CDR3: TGTGCCAGCAGCTTCCAGGGGACGAATGAAGCTTTCTTT.

The chain recombines TRBV18 with TRBJ1-1; a weak D match, TRBD1 (5 bases). The CDR3 spans 15 residues. Germline lookup yields CDR1 KGHSH and CDR2 LQKENI. The V and J ends lost 3 bases and 0 bases respectively, with 11 bases between them. This chain's CDR3 is CASSPRDRLNTEAFF. The CDR3 nucleotides read TGTGCCAGCTCACCCCGAGACAGATTGAACACTGAAGCTTTCTTT. Full variable domain (remainder filled in from reference TRBV18 and TRBJ1-1): NAGVMQNPRHLVRRRGQEARLRCSPMKGHSHVYWYRQLPEEGLKFMVYLQKENIIDESGMPKERFSAEFPKEGPSILRIQQVVRGDSAAYFCASSPRDRLNTEAFFGQGTRLTVV.

Written as DNA, the CDR3 is TGTGCCAGTAGTGGGACAGGGGGCGGTCAGCCCCAGCATTTT. Translated: CASSGTGGGQPQHF. The chain joins TRBV19 to TRBJ1-5; 12 positions match TRBD1. This CDR3 comprises 14 residues. Germline assignment: CDR1 LNHDA and CDR2 SQIVND (reference sequence). J lost 6 bases, V lost 5 bases, and 2 bases had no gene match.

The chain employs TRBV7-9 and TRBJ1-4, with TRBD1 matching 8 bases. J was trimmed by 5 bases and V by 1 base; bases with no gene match: 3. From germline, CDR1 is SEHNR and CDR2 FQNEAQ (reference sequence). This CDR3 region has 15 residues. The CDR3 nucleotides read TGTGCCAGCAGCTTAGGGACAGGGAGAAATGAAAAACTGTTTTTT. Amino acids: CASSLGTGRNEKLFF.

This clone was counted only a few times. The genes are TRBV6-5 and TRBJ1-5, with TRBD1 as a possible D gene (5 bases). The CDR3 extends over 14 amino acids. CDR1 and CDR2 (germline): MNHEY, SVGAGI. Trimming removed 2 bases from V and 1 base from J, with 6 bases in between. The CDR3 DNA is TGTGCCAGCAGTTACGGGGCGAGCAATCAGCCCCAGCATTTT. It yields the protein CASSYGASNQPQHF.

This clone was detected once. The V and J genes are TRBV7-9 and TRBJ2-3, with 10 bases matching TRBD2. J gave up 6 bases and V 1 base, and 4 bases lay outside the gene matches. Per germline, CDR1 SEHNR and CDR2 FQNEAQ (reference sequence). The CDR3 covers 15 residues. The CDR3 region has the DNA TGTGCCAGCAGCTTAGGGACTAGCGGAAGGGATACGCAGTATTTT. Its protein is CASSLGTSGRDTQYF.

V and J are TRBV6-2 or TRBV6-3 and TRBJ1-5, with D maybe TRBD1 (5 bases). Trimming cost V 2 bases and J 7 bases, with 12 bases left between them. From germline, CDR1 is MNHEY and CDR2 SVGEGT. CDR3 length: 14 amino acids. For the CDR3, the DNA is TGTGCCAGCAGTTACCCCAGGGTAATCCAGCCCCAGCATTTT. Its translation: CASSYPRVIQPQHF.

The chain joins TRBV4-2 to TRBJ2-1, with D perhaps matching TRBD1 (6 bases). Trimming took 1 base from V and 10 from J, leaving 17 bases between them. The germline V gene has CDR1 LGHNA and CDR2 YNFKEQ. The CDR3 sequence is 15 residues long. CDR3 sequence (DNA): TGTGCCAGCAGCCAAGCGGGGCAGGGGCAAACGGAGCAGTTCTTC. Residues: CASSQAGQGQTEQFF.

CDR3 nucleotides: TGTGCCAGCAGCCGGGACAGGGGCCGAGGTTTAGATACGCAGTATTTT. Translation gives CASSRDRGRGLDTQYF. The chain carries TRBV7-2 and TRBJ2-3; 10 bases are shared with TRBD1. CDR1 SGHTA and CDR2 FQGNSA come from the germline V gene. Trimming removed 5 bases from V and 5 bases from J; junction bases left unmatched: 10. CDR3 size: 16 residues.

CDR3 sequence (DNA): TGTGCCAGCAGTTTATCACCGGGACAAGACTACGAGCAGTACTTC. Protein: CASSLSPGQDYEQYF. This chain uses TRBV28 with TRBJ2-7; D is possibly TRBD1 (6 bases). Germline V CDR1 and CDR2: MDHEN, SYDVKM. The CDR3 has 15 residues. V lost 1 base and J lost 3, with 13 bases in between.

V usage is TRBV3-1 (or the pseudogene TRBV3-2) and J usage is TRBJ1-4, with D tentatively TRBD1 (6 bases). Trimming left V 3 bases short and J 7 bases short, with 6 bases between. Germline lookup yields CDR1 LGHDT and CDR2 YNNKEL (reference sequence). This CDR3 has 12 amino acids. The CDR3 reads CASSQGAEKLFF. CDR3 in DNA: TGTGCCAGCAGCCAGGGGGCTGAAAAACTGTTTTTT.

The chain is built from TRBV10-2 and TRBJ2-7; 10 bases match TRBD2. Losses at the gene ends were 6 bases for V and 2 bases for J; bases not matched to a gene: 7. The CDR3 spans 15 residues. Germline V lookup: CDR1 WSHSY, CDR2 SAAADI. The CDR3 here is CASSLTSGAAYEQYF. In DNA, the CDR3 is TGCGCCAGCAGCCTAACTAGCGGGGCCGCCTACGAGCAGTACTTC.

The chain has TRBV7-9 and TRBJ2-5; 10 bases fit TRBD1. The J segment lost 2 bases and the V segment lost 5 bases, leaving 11 bases of the junction unmatched. Per the germline V gene, CDR1 is SEHNR and CDR2 is FQNEAQ (reference sequence). This CDR3 has 17 amino acids. DNA for the CDR3: TGTGCCAGCAGCCTCCGACAGGGGGCGACATTACAAGAGACCCAGTACTTC. Its translation is CASSLRQGATLQETQYF. Full variable domain (missing parts from reference TRBV7-9 and TRBJ2-5): DTGVSQNPRHKITKRGQNVTFRCDPISEHNRLYWYRQTLGQGPEFLTYFQNEAQLEKSRLLSDRFSAERPKGSFSTLEIQRTEQGDSAMYLCASSLRQGATLQETQYFGPGTRLLVL.

The J gene is TRBJ2-7, the V gene TRBV7-9; 10 nucleotides line up with TRBD1. The CDR3 extends over 15 amino acids. Germline V gives CDR1 SEHNR, CDR2 FQNEAQ (reference sequence). The V and J ends lost 7 bases and 2 bases, in that order; junction bases with no gene match: 8. The CDR3: CASTPGGQGPYEQYF. The CDR3 bases are TGTGCCAGCACCCCGGGGGGACAGGGGCCCTACGAGCAGTACTTC.

The rearrangement links TRBV6-5 to TRBJ2-7; tentative D call: TRBD1 (6 bases). V lost 0 bases to trimming and J lost 2 bases, with 8 bases between them. From germline, CDR1 is MNHEY and CDR2 SVGAGI. The length of the CDR3 is 14 residues. The CDR3 DNA sequence: TGTGCCAGCAGTTACTCCGGACAGACCTACGAGCAGTACTTC. Translating it yields CASSYSGQTYEQYF.

This chain connects TRBV7-2 to TRBJ2-1; 11 nucleotides match TRBD2. The germline gives CDR1 SGHTA, CDR2 FQGNSA. This CDR3 has 16 residues. The V gene end was trimmed by 5 bases and the J gene end by 4 bases; junction bases not matched to a gene: 7. The CDR3 region has the DNA TGTGCCAGCAGCAATTATGCTAGCGGGGGGTACAATGAGCAGTTCTTC. Residues: CASSNYASGGYNEQFF.

This clone was seen a handful of times. J is TRBJ1-1 and V is TRBV4-3, with 9 bases matching TRBD1. CDR3 length equals 16 residues. V shed 0 bases, J shed 1 base, and the junction held 3 bases outside the gene matches. Germline V gene sequence: CDR1 LGHNA, CDR2 YSLEER. The CDR3, as DNA: TGCGCCAGCAGCCAAGATCCGGGACAGGGGAACACTGAAGCTTTCTTT. It is translated as CASSQDPGQGNTEAFF.

This clone was seen once. The gene calls are TRBV29-1 and TRBJ2-7; D may be TRBD1 (6 bases). Germline CDR1 reads SQVTM; CDR2 reads ANQGSEA. The length of the CDR3 is 12 residues. The V gene lost 4 bases and the J gene lost 0 bases, with 7 bases spanning the gap. CDR3 in amino acids: CSVGQASYEQYF. CDR3 in DNA: TGCAGCGTTGGACAGGCCTCCTACGAGCAGTACTTC.

The V gene is TRBV29-1, the J gene TRBJ1-1; TRBD1 might be the D (5 bases). Germline-derived CDR1 and CDR2 are SQVTM and ANQGSEA. V shed 4 bases and J shed 4 bases, with 13 bases lying between them. The CDR3 extends over 13 amino acids. This CDR3 reads CSVVQGGGTEAFF. DNA of the CDR3: TGCAGCGTTGTTCAGGGAGGTGGCACTGAAGCTTTCTTT. The whole variable domain, remainder taken from reference TRBV29-1 and TRBJ1-1, is SAVISQKPSRDICQRGTSLTIQCQVDSQVTMMFWYRQQPGQSLTLIATANQGSEATYESGFVIDKFPISRPNLTFSTLTVSNMSPEDSSIYLCSVVQGGGTEAFFGQGTRLTVV.